This entry lists 18 T cell receptor beta chains sequenced from one sample in a study of identical twins (dated by TCRdb to 2016 to 2017). Library construction relied on 5' RACE. For sequencing, an Illumina HiSeq 2000 was employed. Using fastp at Q25 and MiXCR, TCRdb reprocessed the public reads and kept productive beta chains. Entries that share a CDR3 protein sequence are merged under the most common genes and DNA. The sample records hundreds of thousands of distinct CDR3 sequences, just under 9.5% of which are singletons. 6% to 8.5% of the sample goes to the ten largest clones. This sample was shared with a second study, whose subject was yellow fever vaccine responses in identical twins.

Sequencing used CD8+ T cells sorted from blood. The receptor source for this set is a woman aged 18-29 years in good health.

This clonotype has ten or more counts. The rearrangement uses TRBV29-1 and TRBJ2-3, with 7 bases lining up with TRBD1. V lost 6 bases to trimming and J lost 1 base; unmatched junction nucleotides: 10. In germline, CDR1 is SQVTM, CDR2 ANQGSEA. This CDR3 has 15 residues. CDR3 in amino acids: CSVTEGDRRTDTQYF. Written as DNA, the CDR3 is TGCAGCGTCACAGAAGGGGACAGACGCACAGATACGCAGTATTTT.

V is TRBV29-1 and J is TRBJ1-2; D uncertain. The CDR3 has 13 amino acids. Trimming pared 0 bases from V and 6 bases from J, leaving 11 bases between. Germline CDR1 SQVTM, CDR2 ANQGSEA. In nucleotides, the CDR3 is TGCAGCGTTGAAGATCCCGGGCCCCATGGCTACACCTTC. Its protein product is CSVEDPGPHGYTF.

This clonotype appeared a few times. The genes are TRBV4-1 and TRBJ2-1; D unclear. The V end lost 0 bases, the J end lost 12 bases, and 15 bases lay between the germline ends. CDR1 is MGHRA and CDR2 is YSYEKL in the germline V gene. The CDR3 runs 14 residues. The CDR3 here is CASSQELALRPQFF. The CDR3 region has the DNA TGCGCCAGCAGCCAAGAGTTAGCCCTCAGGCCGCAGTTCTTC.

This clonotype was detected only a few times. The chain links TRBV5-6 to TRBJ2-5; the D gene is possibly TRBD2 (7 bases). Trimming pared 4 bases from V and 5 bases from J, leaving 15 bases between. There are 14 residues in the CDR3. Germline V gene sequence: CDR1 SGHDT, CDR2 YYEEEE. CDR3 residues: CASSISGGLETQYF. Written as DNA, the CDR3 is TGTGCCAGCAGCATCTCCGGGGGGCTGGAGACCCAGTACTTC.

The chain links TRBV20-1 to TRBJ2-3; TRBD1 might be the D (5 bases). Germline loops: CDR1 DFQATT, CDR2 SNEGSKA (reference sequence). Deletions cut 2 bases from V and 1 base from J, with 10 bases between. The CDR3 loop spans 14 amino acids. CDR3 sequence reads: CSARLPTGTDTQYF. The CDR3 nucleotides read TGCAGTGCTAGACTGCCGACAGGCACAGATACGCAGTATTTT.

The table lists this clonotype with many counts. V gene TRBV12-3 or TRBV12-4 combines with J gene TRBJ2-7; TRBD1 agrees at 12 bases. V gave up 5 bases and J gave up 5 bases; unmatched junction bases: 4. The CDR3 length is 14 residues. The CDR3 DNA is TGTGCCAGCAGTAGGGGACAGGGGGCCGACGAGCAGTACTTC. The encoded protein is CASSRGQGADEQYF.

A few counts support this clonotype. V is TRBV4-2 and J is TRBJ2-2; 11 bases map to TRBD2. V was clipped by 4 bases and J by 6 bases; unmatched bases: 7. The CDR3 is made up of 16 amino acids. The germline V gene has CDR1 LGHNA and CDR2 YNFKEQ. CDR3 amino acids: CASSPLTSGSPGELFF. The CDR3 nucleotides read TGTGCCAGCAGCCCACTCACTAGCGGGAGCCCCGGGGAGCTGTTTTTT.

This clonotype was counted many times. The chain uses TRBV12-3 or TRBV12-4 and TRBJ2-7; 10 nucleotides agree with TRBD1. Germline trimming cut 6 bases from V and 4 bases from J; bases unmatched to any gene: 0. The CDR3 sequence is 12 residues long. The CDR3 DNA follows: TGTGCCAGCAGGGGACAGGGGTACGAGCAGTACTTC. Translating gives CASRGQGYEQYF.

In nucleotides, the CDR3 is TGTGCCAGCAGTGAATATGTGGAGCAAGCCTACTACAATGAGCAGTTCTTC. This encodes CASSEYVEQAYYNEQFF. The rearrangement links TRBV25-1 to TRBJ2-1, with no clear D. This CDR3 spans 17 amino acids. Germline values: CDR1 MGHDK, CDR2 SYGVNS. The germline V and J ends were trimmed by 0 bases and 3 bases, with 15 bases remaining between them.

This clonotype was observed many times. This sequence joins TRBV7-9 and TRBJ2-3; 10 bases line up with TRBD2. The CDR3 has 16 residues. V lost 5 bases and J lost 4; bases outside the gene matches: 9. In germline, CDR1 is SEHNR, CDR2 FQNEAQ (reference sequence). CDR3: CASSTPLAGAPDTQYF. The CDR3 coding sequence is TGTGCCAGCAGCACCCCTCTAGCGGGGGCCCCAGATACGCAGTATTTT.

This clonotype was seen a few times. The genes are TRBV11-2 and TRBJ2-6; D is undetermined. This CDR3 is built from 14 residues. The germline V and J ends were trimmed by 5 bases and 3 bases, with 8 bases remaining between them. CDR1 and CDR2 (germline): SGHAT, FQNNGV. CDR3 in DNA: TGTGCCAGCAGCCGTGGCGGTGGGGCCAACGTCCTGACTTTC. Translating gives CASSRGGGANVLTF.

This clonotype was observed many times. The rearrangement links TRBV11-3 to TRBJ2-5; D gene unclear. CDR3 length equals 13 residues. The ends were cut back, 6 bases at V and 4 bases at J, with 12 bases in the middle. Per germline, CDR1 SGHNT and CDR2 YENEEA. Written as DNA, the CDR3 is TGTGCCAGCAGTCGGTCCCCTGGAGAGACCCAGTACTTC. It specifies CASSRSPGETQYF.

The chain employs TRBV10-3 and TRBJ2-7; TRBD2 might be the D (5 bases). V lost 0 bases to trimming and J lost 2 bases, with 8 bases between them. The germline V gene has CDR1 ENHRY and CDR2 SYGVKD. This CDR3 has 14 amino acids. CDR3 coding DNA: TGTGCCATCAGTGAGTCGGGAGAGGCCTACGAGCAGTACTTC. Its protein is CAISESGEAYEQYF.

The gene calls are TRBV20-1 and TRBJ2-7; a weak D match, TRBD1 (6 bases). The CDR3 spans 17 residues. In germline, CDR1 is DFQATT, CDR2 SNEGSKA (reference sequence). Trimming took off 5 bases at V and 3 bases at J, with 26 bases between the two ends. The CDR3 loop is CSASGGDQGMMSYEQYF. CDR3 bases: TGCAGTGCTTCCGGAGGAGACCAGGGGATGATGAGCTACGAGCAGTACTTC.

This clonotype was observed a few times. The rearrangement uses TRBV29-1 and TRBJ2-1; the D call may be TRBD1 or TRBD2 (5 bases each). Germline CDR1 reads SQVTM; CDR2 reads ANQGSEA. The CDR3 consists of 11 residues. The V end lost 4 bases, the J end lost 13 bases, and 14 bases lay between the germline ends. The CDR3 sequence is CSVVRDGLQFF. CDR3 nucleotides: TGCAGCGTTGTGAGGGACGGCCTCCAGTTCTTC.

This clonotype was detected a few times. The chain combines TRBV27 with TRBJ2-3; D is perhaps TRBD2 (5 bases). The V end lost 8 bases, the J end lost 12 bases, and 15 bases lay between the germline ends. There are 11 residues in the CDR3. CDR1 is MNHEY, CDR2 SMNVEV, per germline (reference sequence). Here the CDR3 DNA reads TGTGCCAGCGTACGCGAGTCTAGCCAGTATTTT. Protein product: CASVRESSQYF.

This clonotype was picked up many times. The chain recombines TRBV7-2 with TRBJ2-7, with D unresolved. Trimming took 3 bases from V and 3 from J, leaving 9 bases between them. The germline CDR1 and CDR2 sequences are SGHTA and FQGNSA. The CDR3 length is 13 residues. Here the CDR3 reads CASSLSRYYEQYF. The CDR3 DNA sequence: TGTGCCAGCAGCTTGAGCAGATACTACGAGCAGTACTTC.

A few counts support this clonotype. The chain is built from TRBV21-1 and TRBJ2-7; TRBD1, the table's D call, was not compared with the DNA. TRBV21-1 constitutes a pseudogene. This CDR3 has 13 residues. The CDR3 region has the DNA TGTGCCAGCAGCCGCCGTGGGGGGTGGGAGCAGTACTTC. It codes for CASSRRGGWEQYF.